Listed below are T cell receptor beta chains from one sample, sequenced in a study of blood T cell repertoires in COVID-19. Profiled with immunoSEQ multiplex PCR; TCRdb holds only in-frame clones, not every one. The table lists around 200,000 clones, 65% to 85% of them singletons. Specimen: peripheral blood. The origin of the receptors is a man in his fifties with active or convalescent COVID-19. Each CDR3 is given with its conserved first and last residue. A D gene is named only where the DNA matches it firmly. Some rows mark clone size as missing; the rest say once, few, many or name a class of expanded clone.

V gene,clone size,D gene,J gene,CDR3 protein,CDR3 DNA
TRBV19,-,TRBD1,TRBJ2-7,CASSILGQNYEQYF,TGTGCCAGTAGTATTCTGGGACAGAACTACGAGCAGTACTTC
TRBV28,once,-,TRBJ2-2,CASSFPSRGSGELFF,TGTGCCAGCAGTTTTCCCTCCCGGGGATCCGGGGAGCTGTTTTTT
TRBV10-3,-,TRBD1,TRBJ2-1,CATAGTGYNEQFF,TGTGCCACCGCGGGGACAGGGTACAATGAGCAGTTCTTC
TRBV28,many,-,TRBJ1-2,CASSFSLGGIGYTF,TGTGCCAGCAGTTTCTCTCTGGGGGGGATAGGCTACACCTTC
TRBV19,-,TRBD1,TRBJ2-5,CASSQGATQETQYF,TGTGCCAGTTCTCAGGGGGCTACCCAAGAGACCCAGTACTTC
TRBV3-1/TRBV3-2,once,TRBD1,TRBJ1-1,CASSRGQGGYEAFF,TGTGCCAGCAGCCGCGGACAGGGGGGTTACGAAGCTTTCTTT
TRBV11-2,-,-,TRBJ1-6,CASSLFGTGGSPLHF,TGTGCCAGCAGCTTGTTTGGGACTGGGGGTTCACCCCTCCACTTT
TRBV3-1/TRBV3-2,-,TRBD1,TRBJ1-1,CASSQERAGGFSEAFF,TGTGCCAGCAGCCAAGAAAGGGCAGGGGGCTTTTCTGAAGCTTTCTTT
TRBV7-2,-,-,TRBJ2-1,CASRPWGGPSGQFF,TGTGCCAGCCGCCCTTGGGGGGGGCCCTCTGGGCAGTTCTTC
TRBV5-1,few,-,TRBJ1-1,CASSRGTPENTEAFF,TGCGCCAGCAGCCGTGGGACACCCGAGAACACTGAAGCTTTCTTT
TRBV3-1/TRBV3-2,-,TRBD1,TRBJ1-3,CASRPTGDRAGNTIYF,TGTGCCAGCAGGCCTACTGGAGACAGGGCTGGAAACACCATATATTTT
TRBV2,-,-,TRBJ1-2,CASSINQGSGYTF,TGTGCCAGCAGTATAAATCAGGGGAGCGGCTACACCTTC
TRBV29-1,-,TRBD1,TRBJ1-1,CSASRGLNTEAFF,TGCAGCGCTAGCAGGGGGCTGAACACTGAAGCTTTCTTT
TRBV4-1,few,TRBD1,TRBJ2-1,CASSPRGGLDNEQFF,TGCGCCAGCAGCCCTAGAGGGGGCTTGGACAATGAGCAGTTCTTC
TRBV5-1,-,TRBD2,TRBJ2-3,CASSGRVDTQYF,TGCGCCAGCAGCGGGAGGGTGGATACGCAGTATTTT
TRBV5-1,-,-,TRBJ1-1,CASSLISGTEAFF,TGCGCCAGCAGCTTGATTTCGGGGACTGAAGCTTTCTTT
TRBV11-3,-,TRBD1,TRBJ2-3,CASSSRQGPPDTQYF,TGTGCCAGCAGCTCGAGACAGGGCCCCCCAGATACGCAGTATTTT
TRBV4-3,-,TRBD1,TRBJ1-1,CASSQEQGGWTEAFF,TGCGCCAGCAGCCAAGAACAGGGGGGGTGGACTGAAGCTTTCTTT
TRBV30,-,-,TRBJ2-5,CAWKLAGSQETQYF,TGTGCCTGGAAGCTGGCGGGGAGCCAAGAGACCCAGTACTTC
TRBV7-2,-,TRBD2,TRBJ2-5,CAHSPRTSGTETQYF,TGTGCCCATTCTCCCCGGACTAGCGGGACGGAGACCCAGTACTTC
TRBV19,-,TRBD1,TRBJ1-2,CASSTQTGDVYGYTF,TGTGCCAGTAGTACCCAAACAGGGGACGTCTATGGCTACACCTTC
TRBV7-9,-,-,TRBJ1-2,CASSPTGGQRDGYTF,TGTGCCAGCAGCCCAACCGGGGGTCAAAGGGATGGCTACACCTTC
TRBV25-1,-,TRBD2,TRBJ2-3,CASSEGTSGRSTDTQYF,TGTGCCAGCAGTGAAGGGACCAGCGGGAGAAGCACAGATACGCAGTATTTT
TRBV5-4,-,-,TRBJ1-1,CASSSKPGLTVNTEAFF,TGTGCCAGCAGCTCCAAACCGGGACTTACCGTGAACACTGAAGCTTTCTTT
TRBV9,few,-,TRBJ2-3,CASSVVAASTDTQYF,TGTGCCAGCAGCGTAGTAGCGGCTAGCACAGATACGCAGTATTTT
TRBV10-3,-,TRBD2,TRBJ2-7,CAISESGLAYEQYF,TGTGCCATCAGTGAGTCGGGACTAGCGTACGAGCAGTACTTC
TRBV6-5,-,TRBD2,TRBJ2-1,CASRAGPAGNNEQFF,TGTGCCAGCAGGGCGGGTCCAGCGGGGAACAATGAGCAGTTCTTC
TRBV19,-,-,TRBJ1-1,CASSIDRGMNTEAFF,TGTGCCAGTAGTATAGATCGGGGGATGAACACTGAAGCTTTCTTT